What follows describes a single T cell receptor (beta chain). Here immunoSEQ multiplex PCR was the method, and the copy in TCRdb shows in-frame clones only, minus some. The table lists around 310,000 clones, about 90% of them singletons, with less than 9.5% in the top ten. The sample belongs to a study of blood T cell repertoires in COVID-19. What was sequenced was PBMCs or T cells enriched from blood (not recorded which). This sequence was found in a woman aged 30 to 39 who had recovered from COVID-19.

The DNA of the CDR3 is TGTGCCAGTATACGTCACCCGGGGGAAGCTTTCTTT. This codes for CASIRHPGEAFF. The chain combines TRBV19 with TRBJ1-1; no reliable D call. CDR3 length equals 12 residues. The germline V and J ends were trimmed by 7 bases and 8 bases, with 14 bases remaining between them. Germline CDR1 and CDR2: LNHDA and SQIVND (reference sequence).